These 20 T cell receptor beta chains were sequenced from one sample in a study of cytomegalovirus exposure and HLA in healthy donors. The method was immunoSEQ multiplex PCR; TCRdb's version includes in-frame clones alone and lacks a portion of them. The top ten clones hold 4% to 6% of a sample with roughly 120,000 clones, 86% of them seen once. The sample taken for sequencing was PBMCs. The receptor set was obtained from a man aged 18 to 30 in good health and CMV-seronegative.

This chain uses TRBV9 with TRBJ2-7, with D perhaps TRBD2 (6 bases). This CDR3 contains 16 residues. Per germline, CDR1 SGDLS and CDR2 YYNGEE. V was clipped by 3 bases and J by 6 bases, with 22 bases between them. For the CDR3, the DNA is TGTGCCAGCAGCGCCACTCAGGGTCACCTCGGGGGCGAGCAGTACTTC. As protein: CASSATQGHLGGEQYF.

The rearrangement links TRBV6-5 to TRBJ1-2; maybe TRBD1 (5 bases). This CDR3 has 15 residues. V was trimmed by 0 bases and J by 6 bases, leaving 14 bases between them. Germline assignment: CDR1 MNHEY and CDR2 SVGAGI. The CDR3 DNA sequence: TGTGCCAGCAGTTACTCGAATAAGGGGAGGAATGGCTACACCTTC. Its translation is CASSYSNKGRNGYTF.

V gene TRBV30 combines with J gene TRBJ2-2, with D possibly TRBD1 on 6 matching bases. CDR3 length: 15 residues. The V end was cut by 4 bases, the J end by 2 bases, with 14 bases between. Germline loops: CDR1 GTSNPN, CDR2 SVGIG (reference sequence). CDR3 residues: CAWNPGAGNTGELFF. The CDR3 region has the DNA TGTGCCTGGAACCCAGGGGCGGGCAACACCGGGGAGCTGTTTTTT.

This clone was counted a single time. The genes are TRBV5-5 and TRBJ1-6; unclear D gene. The CDR3 loop spans 15 amino acids. Per the germline V gene, CDR1 is SGHKS and CDR2 is YYEKEE (reference sequence). The V end was cut by 4 bases, the J end by 5 bases, with 13 bases between. This CDR3 reads CASSPAAGNNSPLHF. The CDR3 DNA reads TGTGCCAGCAGCCCGGCTGCAGGAAATAATTCACCCCTCCACTTT.

The chain recombines TRBV6-6 with TRBJ1-1; a possible D gene is TRBD1 (6 bases). Trimming stripped 5 bases from V and 1 base from J, with 14 bases between. Germline CDR1 is MNHNY and CDR2 is SVGAGI (reference sequence). The CDR3 totals 15 residues. The CDR3 loop is CASSRGGGRNTEAFF. As DNA, the CDR3 is TGTGCCAGCAGTAGAGGGGGGGGTAGGAACACTGAAGCTTTCTTT.

V and J are TRBV5-1 and TRBJ2-5, with a tentative D call TRBD1 (6 bases). The CDR3 is made up of 15 amino acids. The V end lost 4 bases, the J end lost 1 base, and 14 bases lay between the germline ends. CDR1 and CDR2 (germline): SGHRS, YFSETQ. The CDR3 reads CASSPYREPQETQYF. Here the CDR3 DNA reads TGCGCCAGCAGCCCGTACAGGGAACCCCAAGAGACCCAGTACTTC.

The rearrangement uses TRBV2 and TRBJ2-7; 8 positions agree with TRBD1. The CDR3 sequence is 15 residues long. Per germline, CDR1 SNHLY and CDR2 FYNNEI. The V and J ends lost 2 bases and 4 bases, in that order; junction bases with no gene match: 7. The CDR3 spells CASSELAGGFYEQYF. For the CDR3, the DNA is TGTGCCAGCAGTGAATTGGCAGGGGGCTTTTACGAGCAGTACTTC.

The V call is TRBV4-2, the J call TRBJ2-5, with TRBD1 matching over 8 bases. The CDR3 spans 18 residues. The J segment lost 1 base and the V segment lost 4 bases, leaving 14 bases of the junction unmatched. CDR1 and CDR2 (germline): LGHNA, YNFKEQ. Written as DNA, the CDR3 is TGTGCCAGCAGCCGCGGTAAGGCCGGGACAGGAGTCCAAGAGACCCAGTACTTC. It encodes CASSRGKAGTGVQETQYF.

This rearrangement joins TRBV6-5 to TRBJ2-2, with TRBD2 matching 8 bases. Germline-derived CDR1 and CDR2 are MNHEY and SVGAGI. The CDR3 spans 15 residues. J was trimmed by 2 bases and V by 9 bases; bases with no gene match: 8. The CDR3 sequence is CASKPGGLNTGELFF. Here the CDR3 DNA reads TGTGCCAGTAAACCGGGGGGGCTTAACACCGGGGAGCTGTTTTTT.

This rearrangement joins TRBV6-1 to TRBJ1-2; no clear D. V was clipped by 3 bases and J by 4 bases, with 12 bases between them. The CDR3 contains 14 residues. Germline V gene data show CDR1 as MNHNS and CDR2 as SASEGT. DNA for the CDR3: TGTGCCAGCAGTGATGAACAGTTGGTCTATGGCTACACCTTC. Its translation is CASSDEQLVYGYTF.

The chain recombines TRBV29-1 with TRBJ2-1; the match to TRBD2 covers 7 bases. The CDR3 length is 13 residues. CDR1 and CDR2 from the germline V gene are SQVTM and ANQGSEA. Unmatched junction bases numbered 1, after V lost 4 bases and J lost 1 base. The CDR3 nucleotides read TGCAGCGTTGTTAGCGGGTCCTACAATGAGCAGTTCTTC. It encodes CSVVSGSYNEQFF.

The chain has TRBV13 and TRBJ1-6; 8 bases fit TRBD1. V lost 5 bases and J lost 9; bases outside the gene matches: 6. CDR1 is PRHDT and CDR2 is FYEKMQ in the germline V gene (reference sequence). This CDR3 has 14 residues. The DNA of the CDR3 is TGTGCCAGCAGCCGAGACAGGGGTGGTTCACCCCTCCACTTT. Translation gives CASSRDRGGSPLHF.

V and J are TRBV6-5 and TRBJ2-2; maybe TRBD2 (5 bases). The germline V and J ends were trimmed by 5 bases and 4 bases, with 14 bases remaining between them. The CDR3 length is 15 residues. Germline V gives CDR1 MNHEY, CDR2 SVGAGI. The CDR3 is CASSGRGLGTGELFF. CDR3 nucleotide sequence: TGTGCCAGCAGTGGGAGAGGGCTCGGCACCGGGGAGCTGTTTTTT.

This chain joins TRBV30 and TRBJ1-3; D remains unclear. Germline V gives CDR1 GTSNPN, CDR2 SVGIG (reference sequence). V gave up 4 bases and J gave up 6 bases, with 13 bases separating them. This CDR3 region has 13 residues. The CDR3 nucleotides read TGTGCCTGGAAATTTCCGGGTTCAAACACCATATATTTT. Amino acid sequence: CAWKFPGSNTIYF.

The chain employs TRBV5-4 and TRBJ1-1; no firm D call. CDR3 size: 15 residues. Trimming shortened V by 0 bases and J by 4 bases, and 13 bases separated the two germline ends. Germline V gene data show CDR1 as SGHNT and CDR2 as YYREEE (reference sequence). In DNA form, the CDR3 reads TGTGCCAGCAGCTTGGGGGCAGTAGGATTCACTGAAGCTTTCTTT. It encodes CASSLGAVGFTEAFF. Full variable domain (remainder filled in from reference TRBV5-4 and TRBJ1-1): ETGVTQSPTHLIKTRGQQVTLRCSSQSGHNTVSWYQQALGQGPQFIFQYYREEENGRGNFPPRFSGLQFPNYSSELNVNALELDDSALYLCASSLGAVGFTEAFFGQGTRLTVV.

J is TRBJ1-3 and V is TRBV6-5, with 8 nucleotides matching TRBD1. J was trimmed by 2 bases and V by 6 bases; bases with no gene match: 6. The CDR3 covers 15 residues. From germline, CDR1 is MNHEY and CDR2 SVGAGI. The CDR3 DNA follows: TGTGCCAGCAGAAAGACAGGGGCGGCTGGAAACACCATATATTTT. Its protein is CASRKTGAAGNTIYF.

The V and J genes are TRBV30 and TRBJ2-7; 8 bases are a match to TRBD1. The CDR3 consists of 13 residues. Germline trimming cut 4 bases from V and 3 bases from J; bases unmatched to any gene: 5. CDR1 is GTSNPN and CDR2 is SVGIG in the germline V gene (reference sequence). CDR3 in amino acids: CAWIGQGNYEQYF. The CDR3 bases are TGTGCCTGGATCGGACAGGGTAACTACGAGCAGTACTTC.

V usage is TRBV27 and J usage is TRBJ2-5; D might be TRBD1 (6 bases). The V end was cut by 1 base, the J end by 2 bases, with 11 bases between. There are 15 residues in the CDR3. Germline V gene lookup returns CDR1 MNHEY and CDR2 SMNVEV (reference sequence). CDR3 residues: CASSLLRTEQETQYF. The CDR3 DNA reads as TGTGCCAGCAGTTTATTGAGGACAGAGCAAGAGACCCAGTACTTC.

The chain is built from TRBV6-1 and TRBJ2-7, with a weak D call TRBD1 (5 bases). The V gene's germline CDR1 is MNHNS and CDR2 SASEGT. V was clipped by 0 bases and J by 3 bases, with 9 bases between them. This CDR3 is built from 14 residues. CDR3 DNA: TGTGCCAGCAGTGAAGCGGGGCCCAACTACGAGCAGTACTTC. This codes for CASSEAGPNYEQYF.

The V gene is TRBV5-6, the J gene TRBJ2-5; D might be TRBD1 (6 bases). With 2 bases removed from V and 1 base from J, the gap between germline ends came to 15 bases. The CDR3 has 16 residues. In germline, CDR1 is SGHDT, CDR2 YYEEEE. The CDR3 DNA sequence: TGTGCCAGCAGCTTATGGACAGACTTCATCCAAGAGACCCAGTACTTC. It translates to CASSLWTDFIQETQYF. Together with reference TRBV5-6 and TRBJ2-5, the CDR3 gives the full variable domain: DAGVTQSPTHLIKTRGQQVTLRCSPKSGHDTVSWYQQALGQGPQFIFQYYEEEERQRGNFPDRFSGHQFPNYSSELNVNALLLGDSALYLCASSLWTDFIQETQYFGPGTRLLVL.